Below are 11 T cell receptor beta chains sequenced from a single sample in a study of T cell repertoires in cytomegalovirus infection. Their specific antigens are unknown. TCRdb reanalysed the reads using MiXCR and keeps one entry per CDR3 protein. Here the sample spans about 220,000 distinct CDR3 sequences, around 40% being singletons. The material sequenced was CD8+ T cells from cultured PBMCs, taken from culture after CMV antigen stimulation. The receptors here all came from a human donor in good health (CMV status not recorded). Some clones in this sample may be carry-over from other donors' samples.

The V call is TRBV19, the J call TRBJ2-3; TRBD2 agrees at 8 bases. Germline V CDR1 and CDR2: LNHDA, SQIVND (reference sequence). The CDR3 is 14 residues long. V trimming: 6 bases; J trimming: 6 bases; junction bases outside the gene matches: 8. The CDR3 region is CASSEAGDIDTQYF. The DNA of the CDR3 is TGTGCCAGTAGCGAAGCGGGAGACATCGATACGCAGTATTTT.

The gene calls are TRBV28 and TRBJ2-7; no definite D call. The CDR3 is 11 residues long. V lost 5 bases and J 6 bases, leaving 8 bases between the germline ends. Germline V CDR1 and CDR2: MDHEN, SYDVKM. The CDR3 DNA is TGTGCCAGCAGTCCCGCCGCCGAGCAGTACTTC. Translation gives CASSPAAEQYF.

The chain couples TRBV27 to TRBJ2-1; no reliable D call. The germline V gene encodes CDR1 MNHEY and CDR2 SMNVEV (reference sequence). This CDR3 is 15 amino acids long. Trimming pared 6 bases from V and 4 bases from J, leaving 16 bases between. The CDR3 region has the DNA TGTGCCAGCAGGCGCCCTAGGCAGACTTACAATGAGCAGTTCTTC. Residues: CASRRPRQTYNEQFF.

The chain is built from TRBV19 and TRBJ2-2; TRBD2 aligns across 7 bases. This CDR3 is built from 15 residues. Germline V gives CDR1 LNHDA, CDR2 SQIVND (reference sequence). The junction had 9 bases not matched to a gene; V was cut back by 5 bases and J by 6 bases. CDR3 sequence reads: CASSEEGGPSGELFF. CDR3 DNA sequence: TGTGCCAGTAGTGAGGAGGGAGGGCCCTCCGGGGAGCTGTTTTTT.

This clonotype came up a few times. The CDR3 loop is CASSLDRGINQPQHF. DNA for the CDR3: TGTGCCAGCAGCTTGGACAGGGGAATTAATCAGCCCCAGCATTTT. The gene calls are TRBV5-5 and TRBJ1-5, with 7 bases aligning to TRBD1. CDR1 is SGHKS, CDR2 YYEKEE, per germline (reference sequence). This CDR3 is built from 15 residues. Unmatched junction bases numbered 4, after V lost 0 bases and J lost 4 bases.

J is TRBJ1-2 and V is TRBV28; tentatively, D is TRBD1 (6 bases). This CDR3 comprises 12 residues. The V gene lost 4 bases and the J gene lost 8 bases, with 11 bases spanning the gap. The V gene's germline CDR1 is MDHEN and CDR2 SYDVKM. The CDR3 DNA sequence: TGTGCCAGCAGTTGGGCGAGGGGGGGCTACACCTTC. It yields the protein CASSWARGGYTF.

This clonotype was counted between two and nine times. This chain uses TRBV29-1 with TRBJ2-7, with D perhaps matching TRBD1 (7 bases). CDR3 length: 14 residues. Between the trimmed V and J ends, which lost 4 bases and 0 bases, there was a span of 13 bases. CDR1 is SQVTM, CDR2 ANQGSEA, per germline. CDR3 sequence reads: CSVVGQDYSYEQYF. In nucleotides, the CDR3 is TGCAGCGTTGTAGGACAGGACTACTCCTACGAGCAGTACTTC.

The CDR3 region is CASSVGLAGGGGTDTQYF. In nucleotides, the CDR3 is TGTGCCAGCAGCGTAGGGCTAGCGGGGGGGGGAGGCACAGATACGCAGTATTTT. V is TRBV9 and J is TRBJ2-3; 12 positions match TRBD2. Per germline, CDR1 SGDLS and CDR2 YYNGEE. This CDR3 has 18 amino acids. The ends lost 0 bases at V and 1 base at J; junction bases unmatched: 6.

CDR3 in amino acids: CASSYGKTGELFF. CDR3 nucleotide sequence: TGTGCCAGCAGTTACGGGAAGACCGGGGAGCTGTTTTTT. The chain carries TRBV6-5 and TRBJ2-2; the D is unclear. Germline V gene data show CDR1 as MNHEY and CDR2 as SVGAGI. CDR3 length: 13 amino acids. The V end lost 2 bases, the J end lost 5 bases, and 6 bases lay between the germline ends.

V and J are TRBV7-2 and TRBJ1-2; D is possibly TRBD1 (5 bases). V lost 10 bases to trimming and J lost 0 bases, with 21 bases between them. Per germline, CDR1 SGHTA and CDR2 FQGNSA. This CDR3 has 16 residues. CDR3 DNA sequence: TGTGCCACAGATCGAGCAGGGCTTAAACCTAACTATGGCTACACCTTC. The encoded protein is CATDRAGLKPNYGYTF.

In DNA, the CDR3 is TGTGCCAGCAGTTTCCGGGACAGGGCATCCTACGAGCAGTACTTC. Translated: CASSFRDRASYEQYF. This rearrangement joins TRBV27 to TRBJ2-7; 9 nucleotides agree with TRBD1. This CDR3 is 15 amino acids long. Trimming removed 3 bases from V and 1 base from J; junction bases left unmatched: 4. Germline V lookup: CDR1 MNHEY, CDR2 SMNVEV (reference sequence).